These 30 T cell receptor beta chains came from one sample sequenced in a study of molecular identifiers for immune sequencing clone quantification. TCRdb analysed the PCR reads with MiXCR anew, one entry per CDR3 protein. This sample has some 70,000 distinct CDR3 sequences, with 15% to 20% found just once. Sequencing input: naive CD8+ T cells from blood, with Jurkat cell RNA spiked in. This sample's subset: FACS-sorted CD8+CD4-CCR7+CD45RA+ naive T cells. The receptors shown here come from a human donor in good health. Some libraries in this study had Jurkat cell RNA spiked in.

This clonotype was seen at least ten times. V usage is TRBV5-4 and J usage is TRBJ2-3, with 14 bases identical to TRBD2. Germline CDR1 is SGHNT and CDR2 is YYREEE (reference sequence). The CDR3 totals 18 residues. Unmatched junction bases numbered 7, after V lost 4 bases and J lost 0 bases. The CDR3 loop is CASSHGLAGGGSTDTQYF. The CDR3 nucleotides read TGTGCCAGCAGCCACGGACTAGCGGGAGGAGGAAGCACAGATACGCAGTATTTT. The complete variable domain, with remaining parts taken from reference TRBV5-4 and TRBJ2-3, reads ETGVTQSPTHLIKTRGQQVTLRCSSQSGHNTVSWYQQALGQGPQFIFQYYREEENGRGNFPPRFSGLQFPNYSSELNVNALELDDSALYLCASSHGLAGGGSTDTQYFGPGTRLTVL.

In its sample, this clonotype was seen many times. The chain recombines TRBV11-2 with TRBJ2-1, with 10 positions matching TRBD2. The CDR3 length is 16 residues. Germline CDR1 SGHAT, CDR2 FQNNGV. The junction had 8 bases not matched to a gene; V was cut back by 5 bases and J by 4 bases. The CDR3 here is CASSLRASGSYNEQFF. In DNA form, the CDR3 reads TGTGCCAGCAGCCTCCGCGCTAGCGGGAGTTACAATGAGCAGTTCTTC.

On this clonotype itself: One base away lies a much larger clone, so this may be a sequencing read error. V usage is TRBV6-2 or TRBV6-3 and J usage is TRBJ2-1, with D maybe TRBD2 (5 bases). The CDR3 loop spans 14 amino acids. Germline-derived CDR1 and CDR2 are MNHEY and SVGEGT. CDR3 sequence reads: CACSYIQTRNEQFF. In nucleotides, the CDR3 is TGTGCCTGCAGTTACATACAAACTAGGAATGAGCAGTTCTTC.

This clonotype occurred many times. The V gene is TRBV7-9, the J gene TRBJ1-4; weak D call: TRBD1 (6 bases). CDR1 and CDR2 (germline): SEHNR, FQNEAQ (reference sequence). CDR3 length: 17 amino acids. Trimming cost V 5 bases and J 0 bases, with 16 bases left between them. The CDR3 protein is CASSAEITGPTNEKLFF. In nucleotides, the CDR3 is TGTGCCAGCAGCGCGGAGATAACAGGGCCAACTAATGAAAAACTGTTTTTT. Combining the CDR3 with reference TRBV7-9 and TRBJ1-4 gives the whole variable domain DTGVSQNPRHKITKRGQNVTFRCDPISEHNRLYWYRQTLGQGPEFLTYFQNEAQLEKSRLLSDRFSAERPKGSFSTLEIQRTEQGDSAMYLCASSAEITGPTNEKLFFGSGTQLSVL.

In its sample, this clonotype was seen many times. This rearrangement joins TRBV7-9 to TRBJ2-7, with TRBD1 identical over 8 bases. Germline trimming cut 4 bases from V and 7 bases from J; bases unmatched to any gene: 15. This CDR3 contains 16 residues. Germline V lookup: CDR1 SEHNR, CDR2 FQNEAQ (reference sequence). The CDR3 DNA reads TGTGCCAGCAGCTCGAATGCCAGGGGGCTCGGAAAAGAGCAGTACTTC. It translates to CASSSNARGLGKEQYF.

The chain joins TRBV24-1 to TRBJ2-7; D unresolved. Trimming left V 5 bases short and J 0 bases short, with 7 bases between. CDR1 is KGHDR and CDR2 is SFDVKD in the germline V gene. This CDR3 comprises 13 residues. This CDR3 is CATSGGFSYEQYF. In DNA, the CDR3 is TGTGCCACCAGTGGTGGGTTCTCCTACGAGCAGTACTTC.

This clonotype was observed at least ten times. This chain links TRBV24-1 with TRBJ2-3, with D possibly TRBD2 on 5 matching bases. From germline, CDR1 is KGHDR and CDR2 SFDVKD. Trimming cost V 3 bases and J 5 bases, with 17 bases left between them. The CDR3 is 16 residues long. The CDR3 is CATSDDTEAEGDTQYF. The CDR3 DNA reads TGTGCCACCAGTGATGACACGGAGGCCGAGGGAGATACGCAGTATTTT.

This clonotype was found many times. This chain connects TRBV11-3 to TRBJ2-3; 10 bases align to TRBD2. The CDR3 length is 19 residues. Germline CDR1 reads SGHNT; CDR2 reads YENEEA. Trimming at V came to 3 bases and at J to 0 bases, leaving 12 bases not matched to a gene. In DNA, the CDR3 is TGTGCCAGCAGCTTTTTAGATCCCCCAGCGGGAGGGAGCACAGATACGCAGTATTTT. Amino acid sequence: CASSFLDPPAGGSTDTQYF.

Regarding this clonotype: Possible read error: a much larger clone is one base away. The chain couples TRBV2 to TRBJ1-2, with TRBD1 matching 7 bases. Germline lookup yields CDR1 SNHLY and CDR2 FYNNEI. CDR3 size: 15 residues. The CDR3 is CVSSDGQAPVYGYTF. In nucleotides, the CDR3 is TGTGTCAGCAGTGATGGACAGGCGCCGGTCTATGGCTACACCTTC.

In this sample, this clonotype turned up many times. The chain uses TRBV7-8 and TRBJ2-7; D gene unclear. The V end lost 5 bases, the J end lost 6 bases, and 14 bases lay between the germline ends. CDR3 size: 13 residues. The germline V gene encodes CDR1 SGHVS and CDR2 FQNEAQ. The CDR3 sequence is CASSPAVSPEQYF. The CDR3 DNA reads as TGTGCCAGCAGCCCCGCAGTCTCCCCCGAGCAGTACTTC.

This clonotype turned up a few times. This may stem from a read error, because a much larger clone lies one nucleotide away. J is TRBJ2-3 and V is TRBV27, with 8 bases matching TRBD2. The CDR3 runs 14 residues. Germline lookup yields CDR1 MNHEY and CDR2 SMNVEV (reference sequence). The CDR3 DNA reads TGTACCAGCAGTACTAGCGGATTCACAGATACGCAGTATTTT. The encoded protein is CTSSTSGFTDTQYF.

This clonotype occurred many times. This CDR3 is CASSLSLGLAGGVDNEQFF. Written as DNA, the CDR3 is TGTGCCAGCAGTTTATCGTTGGGACTAGCGGGAGGGGTCGACAATGAGCAGTTCTTC. The chain carries TRBV27 and TRBJ2-1; 16 bases map to TRBD2. Germline assignment: CDR1 MNHEY and CDR2 SMNVEV (reference sequence). This CDR3 has 19 residues. V gave up 0 bases and J gave up 5 bases; unmatched junction bases: 7.

This clonotype was detected many times. The V call is TRBV24-1, the J call TRBJ2-2; D possibly matches TRBD1 or TRBD2 (6 bases each). Trimming removed 2 bases from V and 3 bases from J, with 15 bases in between. CDR1 is KGHDR and CDR2 is SFDVKD in the germline V gene. The CDR3 covers 17 residues. CDR3 region: CATSDSPGAGDTGELFF. For the CDR3, the DNA is TGTGCCACCAGTGATTCACCGGGGGCGGGCGACACCGGGGAGCTGTTTTTT.

This clonotype was counted ten times or more. The chain employs TRBV5-6 and TRBJ1-5; D gene ambiguous. Trimming pared 3 bases from V and 10 bases from J, leaving 14 bases between. Germline CDR1 reads SGHDT; CDR2 reads YYEEEE. The CDR3 consists of 13 residues. The CDR3 is CASSSWRDGPQHF. The CDR3 nucleotides read TGTGCCAGCAGCTCCTGGAGGGATGGACCCCAGCATTTT.

This clonotype has ten or more counts. The J gene is TRBJ2-3, the V gene TRBV7-9; TRBD2 aligns across 10 bases. CDR1 and CDR2 (germline): SEHNR, FQNEAQ (reference sequence). The CDR3 spans 17 residues. V lost 5 bases, J lost 0 bases, and 8 bases stayed unmatched. The CDR3 DNA follows: TGTGCCAGCAGCGCTCCGCTAGCGGGAGCAAGCACAGATACGCAGTATTTT. As protein: CASSAPLAGASTDTQYF.

Concerning this clonotype: This may be a read error, as it is one base from a much larger clone. V and J are TRBV4-1 and TRBJ2-7; possibly TRBD2 for D (6 bases). Germline V gene lookup returns CDR1 MGHRA and CDR2 YSYEKL. This CDR3 comprises 14 residues. The V gene lost 1 base and the J gene lost 5 bases, with 12 bases spanning the gap. The CDR3 region has the DNA TGCGCCAGCAGCCAAGCCGGGGGAGCAAACGAGCAGTACTTC. Translating it yields CASSQAGGANEQYF.

This clonotype was recorded at least ten times. The chain combines TRBV28 with TRBJ1-1; no clear D gene. Trimming removed 7 bases from V and 0 bases from J, with 6 bases in between. The CDR3 covers 12 residues. Germline values: CDR1 MDHEN, CDR2 SYDVKM. CDR3 loop: CASNEVNTEAFF. The CDR3 bases are TGTGCCAGCAATGAGGTGAACACTGAAGCTTTCTTT.

This clonotype was observed a handful of times. This clone may be a read error of a much larger clone one base away. The V call is TRBV29-1, the J call TRBJ2-1, with D hard to call. Trimming shortened V by 4 bases and J by 11 bases, and 9 bases separated the two germline ends. CDR3 length equals 10 residues. Germline assignment: CDR1 SQVTM and CDR2 ANQGSEA. The CDR3 DNA follows: TGCAGCGTTGGAGTAAATAAGCAGTTCTTC. This sequence encodes CSVGVNKQFF.

This clonotype was recorded at least ten times. The chain employs TRBV27 and TRBJ1-1; no clear D. V shed 2 bases and J shed 3 bases, with 7 bases lying between them. The CDR3 loop spans 13 amino acids. Germline loops: CDR1 MNHEY, CDR2 SMNVEV (reference sequence). The CDR3 DNA sequence: TGTGCCAGCAGTTTACTGCAAGACACTGAAGCTTTCTTT. Its protein product is CASSLLQDTEAFF.

This clonotype was found many times. The chain links TRBV27 to TRBJ2-7; D is perhaps TRBD2 (5 bases). CDR3 size: 14 residues. V was trimmed by 5 bases and J by 4 bases, leaving 15 bases between them. Germline V CDR1 and CDR2: MNHEY, SMNVEV (reference sequence). As DNA, the CDR3 is TGTGCCAGCAGTCTGCTCGGGGAAACTTACGAGCAGTACTTC. This encodes CASSLLGETYEQYF.

This clonotype was picked up a small number of times. The gene calls are TRBV7-9 and TRBJ2-7, with unresolved D. The V gene lost 4 bases and the J gene lost 2 bases, with 6 bases spanning the gap. Per germline, CDR1 SEHNR and CDR2 FQNEAQ (reference sequence). The CDR3 runs 12 residues. The CDR3 loop is CASSSDAYEQYF. CDR3 in DNA: TGTGCCAGCAGCTCGGACGCCTACGAGCAGTACTTC.

This clonotype occurred many times. The chain has TRBV19 and TRBJ1-1, with 8 bases identical to TRBD1. In germline, CDR1 is LNHDA, CDR2 SQIVND (reference sequence). CDR3 length equals 14 residues. V gave up 4 bases and J gave up 3 bases; unmatched junction bases: 4. The CDR3 DNA reads TGTGCCAGTAGTAGGGCAGGGGGCTACACTGAAGCTTTCTTT. Translating it yields CASSRAGGYTEAFF.

Ten or more counts support this clonotype. This sequence joins TRBV6-6 and TRBJ2-7; 7 nucleotides agree with TRBD1. This CDR3 is built from 12 residues. V shed 6 bases and J 5 bases; nucleotides not matched to a gene: 4. Germline V gene data show CDR1 as MNHNY and CDR2 as SVGAGI (reference sequence). This CDR3 reads CASRHRGDEQYF. The CDR3 DNA follows: TGTGCCAGCAGACACAGGGGTGACGAGCAGTACTTC.

Points on this clonotype: A much larger clone lies a single base off, so this may be a read error. The chain is built from TRBV15 and TRBJ2-7; D may be TRBD1 (6 bases). The ends were cut back, 11 bases at V and 5 bases at J, with 28 bases in the middle. The CDR3 has 16 residues. Germline CDR1 and CDR2: LNHNV and YYDKDF (reference sequence). CDR3: CASSTIPGTGLHEQYF. The CDR3, as DNA: TGTGCCTCCTCGACCATTCCGGGCACAGGGTTACACGAGCAGTACTTC.

There are many counts of this clonotype. This sequence joins TRBV30 and TRBJ2-7, with 9 bases that match TRBD2. CDR1 and CDR2 from the germline V gene are GTSNPN and SVGIG (reference sequence). V dropped 0 bases and J dropped 5; count of bases not matched to a gene: 5. CDR3 length: 14 residues. The CDR3 DNA reads TGTGCCTGGAGTGTATCGGGACTAGCCCACGAGCAGTACTTC. Translation gives CAWSVSGLAHEQYF. Variable domain in full (rest from reference TRBV30 and TRBJ2-7): SQTIHQWPATLVQPVGSPLSLECTVEGTSNPNLYWYRQAAGRGLQLLFYSVGIGQISSEVPQNLSASRPQDRQFILSSKKLLLSDSGFYLCAWSVSGLAHEQYFGPGTRLTVT.

As concerns this clonotype: This may be a read error: a much more frequent sequence differs by one nucleotide. The chain links TRBV15 to TRBJ2-1; maybe TRBD2 (6 bases). The CDR3 runs to 11 residues. Per germline, CDR1 LNHNV and CDR2 YYDKDF (reference sequence). The DNA of the CDR3 is TGTGCCACCAGACGGGACTCCCAGCAGCTCTTC. Translation gives CATRRDSQQLF. Full variable domain (missing parts from reference TRBV15 and TRBJ2-1): DAMVIQNPRYQVTQFGKPVTLSCSQTLNHNVMYWYQQKSSQAPKLLFHYYDKDFNNEADTPDNFQSRRPNTSFCFLDIRSPGLGDTAMYLCATRRDSQQLFGPGTRLTVL.

This clonotype came up many times. This chain joins TRBV6-5 and TRBJ1-1; tentatively, D is TRBD1 (5 bases). V was trimmed by 7 bases and J by 0 bases, leaving 18 bases between them. The length of the CDR3 is 16 residues. Germline CDR1 reads MNHEY; CDR2 reads SVGAGI. For the CDR3, the DNA is TGTGCCAGCATTCCTGTTTGGTCGACAGTGAACACTGAAGCTTTCTTT. Residues: CASIPVWSTVNTEAFF.

This clonotype was counted ten times or more. This chain connects TRBV7-6 to TRBJ2-1, with D possibly matching TRBD2 (5 bases). The germline V gene encodes CDR1 SGHVS and CDR2 FNYEAQ. CDR3 length equals 15 residues. The V and J ends lost 1 base and 7 bases respectively, with 14 bases between them. The CDR3 DNA reads as TGTGCCAGCAGCTTAGTCGGAGGTACTGGTAATGAGCAGTTCTTC. This gives the protein CASSLVGGTGNEQFF.

This clonotype was picked up many times. The V call is TRBV29-1, the J call TRBJ2-2; D possibly corresponds to TRBD1 (5 bases). CDR1 SQVTM and CDR2 ANQGSEA come from the germline V gene. This CDR3 has 16 residues. V gave up 7 bases and J gave up 5 bases, with 23 bases separating them. In DNA, the CDR3 is TGCAGCGCCGAACCCCTCAGGACATCAGCAACCGGGGAGCTGTTTTTT. Translating gives CSAEPLRTSATGELFF.

About this clonotype: A much larger clone lies a single base off, so this may be a read error. The chain has TRBV7-8 and TRBJ2-7, with TRBD1 identical over 8 bases. This CDR3 contains 16 residues. Trimming took 3 bases from V and 2 from J; bases not matched to a gene: 9. From germline, CDR1 is SGHVS and CDR2 FQNEAQ. Here the CDR3 reads CASSFTQGAYPYEQYF. CDR3 DNA: TGTGCCAGCAGCTTTACGCAGGGGGCTTACCCCTACGAGCAGTACTTC. The full variable domain, its missing parts supplied by reference TRBV7-8 and TRBJ2-7, is GAGVSQSPRYKVAKRGQDVALRCDPISGHVSLFWYQQALGQGPEFLTYFQNEAQLDKSGLPSDRFFAERPEGSVSTLKIQRTQQEDSAVYLCASSFTQGAYPYEQYFGPGTRLTVT.